The 16 T cell receptor beta chains reported below all come from one sample, sequenced in a study of early T cells in non-severe SARS-CoV-2 infection. TCRdb passed the 5' RACE reads through MiXCR, listing each CDR3 protein once. The sample consists of approximately 23,000 distinct CDR3 sequences, 4% to 5% of them appearing once. Material for sequencing was whole blood. These receptors originate from an adult who was a healthcare worker with PCR-confirmed SARS-CoV-2 infection or an uninfected control (not recorded which).

The table lists this clonotype with many counts. J is TRBJ2-7 and V is TRBV7-8; 10 positions match TRBD2. J lost 2 bases, V lost 4 bases, and 2 bases had no gene match. The CDR3 is made up of 14 amino acids. Germline CDR1 SGHVS, CDR2 FQNEAQ. The DNA of the CDR3 is TGTGCCAGCAGCTCCGGACTAGCGGCCTACGAGCAGTACTTC. Translating gives CASSSGLAAYEQYF.

This clonotype counts as medium-sized. This chain joins TRBV20-1 and TRBJ2-4; 7 bases map to TRBD2. The ends lost 6 bases at V and 5 bases at J; junction bases unmatched: 7. This CDR3 comprises 13 residues. CDR1 and CDR2 from the germline V gene are DFQATT and SNEGSKA (reference sequence). CDR3 sequence reads: CSAAGLGENIQYF. In DNA, the CDR3 is TGCAGTGCGGCTGGACTAGGGGAAAACATTCAGTACTTC.

This clonotype was detected many times. The chain recombines TRBV28 with TRBJ2-6; perhaps TRBD2 as D (7 bases). CDR3 length: 15 residues. Germline V gives CDR1 MDHEN, CDR2 SYDVKM. The V end lost 7 bases, the J end lost 2 bases, and 12 bases lay between the germline ends. CDR3 DNA sequence: TGTGCCAGCACTCCGGGGGGCGCTGGGGCCAACGTCCTGACTTTC. Its translation is CASTPGGAGANVLTF.

This clonotype was counted ten times or more. The gene calls are TRBV12-3 or TRBV12-4 and TRBJ1-4; D gene unclear. CDR3 length: 13 amino acids. Trimming left V 6 bases short and J 7 bases short, with 12 bases between. In nucleotides, the CDR3 is TGTGCCAGCAGCTCTAATGATTTTGAAAAACTGTTTTTT. It yields the protein CASSSNDFEKLFF.

This clonotype showed up many times. The chain couples TRBV2 to TRBJ2-7; D may correspond to TRBD1 or TRBD2 (5 bases each). There are 14 residues in the CDR3. The germline V gene encodes CDR1 SNHLY and CDR2 FYNNEI. Trimming shortened V by 7 bases and J by 3 bases, and 16 bases separated the two germline ends. CDR3 sequence reads: CASKAATTGYEQYF. In nucleotides, the CDR3 is TGTGCCAGCAAGGCGGCGACTACAGGCTACGAGCAGTACTTC.

This clonotype has a count of ten or more. The chain employs TRBV20-1 and TRBJ1-6; 7 nucleotides align to TRBD1. The germline V gene has CDR1 DFQATT and CDR2 SNEGSKA (reference sequence). The V and J ends lost 3 bases and 10 bases, in that order; junction bases with no gene match: 6. There are 13 residues in the CDR3. CDR3: CSASLDRWSPLHF. As DNA, the CDR3 is TGCAGTGCTAGCTTGGACAGGTGGTCACCCCTCCACTTT.

This clonotype appeared many times. V is TRBV27 and J is TRBJ2-1; D uncertain. The CDR3 runs to 13 residues. V was pared by 5 bases and J by 10 bases, with 15 bases between. The germline gives CDR1 MNHEY, CDR2 SMNVEV (reference sequence). This CDR3 reads CASSPPYGQEQFF. CDR3 bases: TGTGCCAGCAGTCCACCGTATGGGCAAGAGCAGTTCTTC.

This clonotype was detected a few times. The chain uses TRBV18 and TRBJ1-6; D is possibly TRBD1 (6 bases). Germline loops: CDR1 KGHSH, CDR2 LQKENI. This CDR3 is 13 amino acids long. Trimming took 3 bases from V and 8 from J, leaving 8 bases between them. CDR3 sequence: CASSPNRDSPLHF. The CDR3 DNA reads TGTGCCAGCTCACCTAACAGGGATTCACCCCTCCACTTT.

This clonotype was observed at least ten times. The V call is TRBV4-1, the J call TRBJ2-1; D possibly uses TRBD1 or TRBD2 (6 bases each). With 4 bases removed from V and 10 bases from J, the gap between germline ends came to 17 bases. In germline, CDR1 is MGHRA, CDR2 YSYEKL. The CDR3 totals 14 residues. As DNA, the CDR3 is TGCGCCAGCAGCCGCCCTTACTTGGGGGGCGAGCAGTTCTTC. Translating gives CASSRPYLGGEQFF.

This clonotype has ten or more counts. This chain joins TRBV11-3 and TRBJ2-1, with TRBD1 as a possible D gene (5 bases). Germline loops: CDR1 SGHNT, CDR2 YENEEA. V was trimmed by 1 base and J by 5 bases, leaving 9 bases between them. The CDR3 consists of 14 residues. Here the CDR3 DNA reads TGTGCCAGCAGCTTAGTGGGGCAGCACAATGAGCAGTTCTTC. Its translation is CASSLVGQHNEQFF.

This clonotype has more than one count but fewer than ten. This sequence joins TRBV4-1 and TRBJ2-6; D is possibly TRBD1 (5 bases). Germline V gives CDR1 MGHRA, CDR2 YSYEKL. V was pared by 8 bases and J by 2 bases, with 19 bases between. This CDR3 comprises 17 residues. In DNA, the CDR3 is TGCGCCAGCCGTGCCCCACAGGCAAGACCTGGGGCCAACGTCCTGACTTTC. Translated, it gives CASRAPQARPGANVLTF.

By share, this clonotype counts as medium-sized (0.01 to 0.1%). V usage is TRBV18 and J usage is TRBJ2-1; no reliable D call. Trimming left V 3 bases short and J 7 bases short, with 10 bases between. Germline CDR1 and CDR2: KGHSH and LQKENI. This CDR3 is 13 amino acids long. The CDR3 bases are TGTGCCAGCTCACCGTCCCGCGAAAATGAGCAGTTCTTC. Its protein product is CASSPSRENEQFF.

Many counts were recorded for this clonotype. This chain links TRBV5-3 with TRBJ2-1; 8 bases map to TRBD2. TRBV5-3 is an open reading frame whose function is uncertain. V lost 3 bases to trimming and J lost 4 bases; unmatched junction nucleotides: 9. CDR3 size: 16 residues. DNA of the CDR3: TGTGCCAGAAGCTGCGGACTAGCCCACCGTTACAATGAGCAGTTCTTC. This codes for CARSCGLAHRYNEQFF.

This clonotype was picked up many times. The CDR3 region has the DNA TGCGCCAGCAGCCAAGAGATGAGCGGGCAAGAGACCCAGTACTTC. Its protein is CASSQEMSGQETQYF. The V and J genes are TRBV4-1 and TRBJ2-5; D is perhaps TRBD2 (6 bases). The V end was cut by 0 bases, the J end by 2 bases, with 10 bases between. Germline lookup yields CDR1 MGHRA and CDR2 YSYEKL. This CDR3 is 15 amino acids long.

This clonotype occurred a few times. This CDR3 reads CASSEQQGDEQYF. Written as DNA, the CDR3 is TGTGCCAGCAGTGAACAACAGGGGGACGAGCAGTACTTC. The chain has TRBV2 and TRBJ2-7; the match to TRBD1 covers 8 bases. The length of the CDR3 is 13 residues. V shed 2 bases, J shed 5 bases, and the junction held 2 bases outside the gene matches. The V gene's germline CDR1 is SNHLY and CDR2 FYNNEI.

This clonotype was counted at least ten times. This chain joins TRBV19 and TRBJ2-7; D perhaps matches TRBD2 (7 bases). Per the germline V gene, CDR1 is LNHDA and CDR2 is SQIVND (reference sequence). CDR3 length equals 16 residues. The V end was cut by 6 bases, the J end by 5 bases, with 23 bases between. CDR3 nucleotide sequence: TGTGCCAGTAGCGAAACCCCAGGGGAGGGGAGCCACGAGCAGTACTTC. Translation gives CASSETPGEGSHEQYF.